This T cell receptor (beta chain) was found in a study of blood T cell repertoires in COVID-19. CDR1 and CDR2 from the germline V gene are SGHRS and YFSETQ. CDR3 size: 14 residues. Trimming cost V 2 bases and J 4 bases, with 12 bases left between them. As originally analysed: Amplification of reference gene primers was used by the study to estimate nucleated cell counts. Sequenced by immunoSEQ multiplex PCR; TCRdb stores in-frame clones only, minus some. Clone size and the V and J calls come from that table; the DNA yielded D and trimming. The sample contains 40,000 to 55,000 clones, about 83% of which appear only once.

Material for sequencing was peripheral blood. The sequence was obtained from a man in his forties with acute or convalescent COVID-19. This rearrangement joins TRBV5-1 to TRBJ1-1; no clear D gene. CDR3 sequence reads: CASSFGQEGTEAFF. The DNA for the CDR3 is TGCGCCAGCAGCTTCGGCCAAGAGGGCACTGAAGCTTTCTTT.